The 21 T cell receptor beta chains listed next were all sequenced from one sample in a study of blood T cell repertoires in COVID-19. Generated by immunoSEQ multiplex PCR, the TCRdb table keeps only in-frame clones and is missing some. The table records 150,000 to 200,000 clones, 60% to 85% of them present only once. Sequenced material: peripheral blood. The origin of the receptors is a man aged 55 to 70 with active or convalescent COVID-19.

This chain uses TRBV5-4 with TRBJ1-2; TRBD1 agrees at 9 bases. Germline V lookup: CDR1 SGHNT, CDR2 YYREEE (reference sequence). CDR3 size: 16 residues. After removal of 3 bases from V and 7 bases from J, the junction contained 13 bases not matched to a gene. CDR3 in DNA: TGTGCCAGCAGCTACCCCGGACAGGGGTCTCTTGGTGGCTACACCTTC. Translating gives CASSYPGQGSLGGYTF.

This chain uses TRBV19 with TRBJ2-3; 12 bases agree with TRBD2. CDR3 length equals 15 residues. V trimming: 7 bases; J trimming: 0 bases; junction bases outside the gene matches: 2. CDR1 and CDR2 (germline): LNHDA, SQIVND (reference sequence). For the CDR3, the DNA is TGTGCCAGTAATGGGACTAGCGGGAGCACAGATACGCAGTATTTT. Its protein is CASNGTSGSTDTQYF.

The chain recombines TRBV4-2 with TRBJ2-5; tentatively, D is TRBD2 (5 bases). Trimming took off 0 bases at V and 3 bases at J, with 17 bases between the two ends. Germline values: CDR1 LGHNA, CDR2 YNFKEQ. The length of the CDR3 is 17 residues. The DNA of the CDR3 is TGTGCCAGCAGCCAAGAAACCGGTCTAGGGAGCGAAGAGACCCAGTACTTC. This encodes CASSQETGLGSEETQYF.

This chain joins TRBV21-1 and TRBJ1-5. TRBV21-1 counts as a pseudogene. This CDR3 is built from 17 residues. CDR3 coding DNA: TGTGCCAGCAGCAAATCGGTGGGGAGGGTAGGCAATCAGCCCCAGCATTTT. This gives the protein CASSKSVGRVGNQPQHF.

The rearrangement links TRBV19 to TRBJ2-3; TRBD1 might be the D (5 bases). This CDR3 comprises 11 residues. V was shortened by 7 bases and J by 9 bases, with 11 bases between the two germline ends. CDR1 LNHDA and CDR2 SQIVND come from the germline V gene (reference sequence). The CDR3 protein is CASIHAGTQYF. The DNA for the CDR3 is TGTGCCAGTATCCACGCAGGGACGCAGTATTTT.

This chain links TRBV6-2 or TRBV6-3 with TRBJ2-5, with D possibly being TRBD1 (6 bases). Per the germline V gene, CDR1 is MNHEY and CDR2 is SVGEGT. The CDR3 is 14 residues long. V lost 2 bases and J lost 4, with 11 bases in between. The CDR3 nucleotides are TGTGCCAGCAGTTACATTGGACAGCCAGAGACCCAGTACTTC. As protein: CASSYIGQPETQYF.

V and J are TRBV4-1 and TRBJ2-2; D is unresolved. V was pared by 4 bases and J by 2 bases, with 5 bases between. CDR1 and CDR2 from the germline V gene are MGHRA and YSYEKL. The CDR3 runs 13 residues. The CDR3, as DNA: TGCGCCAGCAGCCCCTTTAACACCGGGGAGCTGTTTTTT. Its protein is CASSPFNTGELFF.

The genes are TRBV7-2 and TRBJ2-5; tentatively, D is TRBD2 (7 bases). Germline V lookup: CDR1 SGHTA, CDR2 FQGNSA. The CDR3 sequence is 16 residues long. The V end lost 5 bases, the J end lost 0 bases, and 16 bases lay between the germline ends. The DNA for the CDR3 is TGTGCCAGCAGCACTTGGGGGGGGCAGTACCAAGAGACCCAGTACTTC. Translated: CASSTWGGQYQETQYF.

This chain joins TRBV2 and TRBJ1-1; 8 bases are a match to TRBD1. J gave up 0 bases and V 2 bases, and 5 bases lay outside the gene matches. Germline-derived CDR1 and CDR2 are SNHLY and FYNNEI. The CDR3 sequence is 16 residues long. In DNA form, the CDR3 reads TGTGCCAGCAGTGAACAGGGGGCGTCCATGAACACTGAAGCTTTCTTT. This codes for CASSEQGASMNTEAFF.

This sequence joins TRBV27 and TRBJ2-1; 8 nucleotides line up with TRBD2. Germline lookup yields CDR1 MNHEY and CDR2 SMNVEV (reference sequence). V lost 3 bases, J lost 9 bases, and 7 bases stayed unmatched. The CDR3 contains 14 residues. The CDR3, as DNA: TGTGCCAGCAGTTTCGGGACTAGGGTCGGTGAGCAGTTCTTC. It encodes CASSFGTRVGEQFF.

The chain carries TRBV24-1 and TRBJ1-2; D is possibly TRBD1 (6 bases). Germline V lookup: CDR1 KGHDR, CDR2 SFDVKD. The CDR3 extends over 14 amino acids. V lost 3 bases and J lost 7, with 14 bases in between. CDR3: CATSDPAGEGGYTF. In DNA form, the CDR3 reads TGTGCCACCAGTGATCCGGCAGGGGAAGGTGGCTACACCTTC.

This chain connects TRBV15 to TRBJ2-2; 7 positions agree with TRBD1. Germline V gene sequence: CDR1 LNHNV, CDR2 YYDKDF (reference sequence). CDR3 length equals 16 residues. The J segment lost 4 bases and the V segment lost 0 bases, leaving 5 bases of the junction unmatched. CDR3 protein: CATSRERGRGTGELFF. CDR3 nucleotide sequence: TGTGCCACCAGCAGAGAGAGGGGGCGAGGCACCGGGGAGCTGTTTTTT.

CDR3 nucleotides: TGCGCCAGCAGCCCGGGCCCAGGGTTGTCCTACGAGCAGTACTTC. It codes for CASSPGPGLSYEQYF. The rearrangement joins TRBV4-1 to TRBJ2-7; TRBD1 might be the D (5 bases). The CDR3 totals 15 residues. Germline V gene lookup returns CDR1 MGHRA and CDR2 YSYEKL. V shed 4 bases and J shed 1 base, with 14 bases lying between them.

The chain uses TRBV5-1 and TRBJ2-3; 10 bases agree with TRBD1. The germline CDR1 and CDR2 sequences are SGHRS and YFSETQ. The CDR3 consists of 15 residues. Unmatched junction bases numbered 2, after V lost 3 bases and J lost 1 base. The CDR3 region has the DNA TGCGCCAGCAGCTCAGGGACAGGGGGCACAGATACGCAGTATTTT. Protein sequence: CASSSGTGGTDTQYF.

This chain connects TRBV2 to TRBJ2-1, with D possibly matching TRBD1 (6 bases). In germline, CDR1 is SNHLY, CDR2 FYNNEI. Trimming cost V 5 bases and J 13 bases, with 12 bases left between them. The CDR3 is 11 amino acids. CDR3 sequence: CASSYPGQQFF. CDR3 DNA sequence: TGTGCCAGCAGTTACCCGGGACAACAGTTCTTC.

The genes are TRBV19 and TRBJ2-7, with a tentative D call TRBD1 (5 bases). CDR1 is LNHDA and CDR2 is SQIVND in the germline V gene (reference sequence). The CDR3 length is 12 residues. V lost 1 base, J lost 6 bases, and 7 bases lay in between. In DNA, the CDR3 is TGTGCCAGTAGTATAGTAAGGGGCGAGCAGTACTTC. It codes for CASSIVRGEQYF.

The rearrangement joins TRBV18 to TRBJ2-2; D is perhaps TRBD1 (5 bases). The CDR3 has 15 residues. CDR1 is KGHSH and CDR2 is LQKENI in the germline V gene. V dropped 2 bases and J dropped 7 bases, with 14 bases sitting between them. The CDR3 DNA sequence: TGTGCCAGCTCACCAGAGGCAGGGTGGTTCGGGGAGCTGTTTTTT. Protein product: CASSPEAGWFGELFF. Filled out from reference TRBV18 and TRBJ2-2, the complete variable domain reads NAGVMQNPRHLVRRRGQEARLRCSPMKGHSHVYWYRQLPEEGLKFMVYLQKENIIDESGMPKERFSAEFPKEGPSILRIQQVVRGDSAAYFCASSPEAGWFGELFFGEGSRLTVL.

The chain uses TRBV21-1 and TRBJ2-7; TRBD2 is the table's D call and was not checked against the DNA. TRBV21-1 is flagged as a pseudogene. The CDR3 is 12 amino acids. The CDR3 DNA follows: TGTGCCAGCAGCCAGACGGGATACGAGCAGTACTTC. Translating gives CASSQTGYEQYF.

The genes are TRBV6-2 or TRBV6-3 and TRBJ2-3, with D hard to call. Deletions cut 6 bases from V and 2 bases from J, with 12 bases between. The CDR3 extends over 14 amino acids. Germline CDR1 and CDR2: MNHEY and SVGEGT. The CDR3 bases are TGTGCCAGCAGCCTTTCGGTTTTCACAGATACGCAGTATTTT. Translation gives CASSLSVFTDTQYF.

The genes are TRBV14 and TRBJ2-3; D is undetermined. Trimming pared 0 bases from V and 0 bases from J, leaving 10 bases between. This CDR3 contains 16 residues. Per germline, CDR1 SGHDN and CDR2 FVKESK. In nucleotides, the CDR3 is TGTGCCAGCAGCCAAGATTATGTGGCTAGCACAGATACGCAGTATTTT. Translated: CASSQDYVASTDTQYF.

The gene calls are TRBV3-1 (or the pseudogene TRBV3-2) and TRBJ2-6; tentative D call: TRBD1 (6 bases). The ends were cut back, 4 bases at V and 4 bases at J, with 11 bases in the middle. The CDR3 extends over 15 amino acids. Germline CDR1 LGHDT, CDR2 YNNKEL (reference sequence). CDR3 amino acids: CASSPTGTGANVLTF. DNA for the CDR3: TGTGCCAGCAGCCCCACAGGGACCGGGGCCAACGTCCTGACTTTC.